The clone carrying this T cell receptor beta chain appeared a few times. Its antigen is unknown. An oligonucleotide containing a UMI was ligated to the 3' end of TCR cDNA. Adult healthy volunteers gave 2.5 ml peripheral blood for whole-blood RNA. Cells were not sorted; total RNA input targeted roughly 1 to 1,100 ng. The data were taken from a study of naive and memory T cell subsets. Study results and limitations: TCR transcript changes with activation or differentiation may affect this RNA method.

The SP2 primer and nested alpha and beta constant region primers amplified ligated cDNA in four rounds. For blood and skin samples, reverse transcription used TCR alpha and beta constant primers. Each CDR3 protein is one row after TCRdb ran MiXCR on the 5' RACE reads. The sample yields tens of thousands of distinct CDR3 sequences, over 6% seen once. This CDR3 has 15 residues. Germline CDR1 is SGHKS and CDR2 is YYEKEE (reference sequence). Trimming removed 4 bases from V and 3 bases from J, with 16 bases in between. The chain links TRBV5-5 to TRBJ1-1; a weak D match, TRBD1 (5 bases). The origin of this receptor is a female donor in good health. The CDR3 coding sequence is TGTGCCAGCAGCACCCTACTGGGGACGGACACTGAAGCTTTCTTT. Translating gives CASSTLLGTDTEAFF.